These T cell receptor beta chains were read from a single sample in a study of metastatic and nonmetastatic thyroid tumors. TCRdb re-analyzed the PCR reads using MiXCR. The sample records thousands of clones, under 35% being singletons. The source material was tumor tissue. These receptors were taken from a female donor with papillary thyroid cancer or a benign thyroid nodule (not recorded which). Some clones in this sample may be carry-over from other donors' samples. Both conserved end residues are part of each CDR3. Expanded clones are given a class, and other clones once, few, many or no size at all.

>TRBJ2-1|.|TRBV27
CATRPLMVLNEQFF
>TRBJ1-3|.|TRBV18
CASSPRPRERGNTIYF
>TRBJ2-7|few|TRBV6-1
CASKPRLAGRTYEQYF
>TRBJ2-2|.|TRBV6-1
CASSEAKGNTGELFF
>TRBJ2-6|.|TRBV30
CAWSVLGSGANVLTF
>TRBJ1-2|few|TRBV7-8
CASSSSGEGDYGYTF
>TRBJ1-2|many|TRBV28
CASQQGEGGYTF
>TRBJ1-2|.|TRBV5-1
CASSLGSFPQTTMGGYTF
>TRBJ2-7|.|TRBV6-2/TRBV6-3
CASSYSKGRHEQYF
>TRBJ1-2|.|TRBV6-1
CASSEAVTGIYGYTF
>TRBJ2-2|many|TRBV4-2
CASSSGTANTGELFF
>TRBJ2-5|.|TRBV6-1
CASSEGRETQYF
>TRBJ2-2|.|TRBV28
CASTGQGGTGELFF
>TRBJ1-6|few|TRBV20-1
CSARVEQINSPLHF
>TRBJ2-1|.|TRBV6-2/TRBV6-3
CASSYSLHNEQFF
>TRBJ2-5|few|TRBV27
CASSLSVQETQYF
>TRBJ2-3|.|TRBV6-2/TRBV6-3
CASSYIELAGGRSTDTQYF
>TRBJ2-7|.|TRBV7-6
CASSAQDRAYEQYF
>TRBJ1-1|.|TRBV12-3/TRBV12-4
CASSFGVRGAEAFF
>TRBJ2-7|.|TRBV28
CASGGGAGGREQYF
>TRBJ2-1|.|TRBV20-1
CSAEGQGLAGGVWEQFF
>TRBJ1-5|.|TRBV20-1
CSAVGMLSNQPQHF
>TRBJ2-3|.|TRBV6-2/TRBV6-3
CASTRTGETDTQYF
>TRBJ1-5|few|TRBV28
CASSAHVGSNQPQHF
>TRBJ2-2|few|TRBV27
CASSSLPPGRELLF
>TRBJ2-2|few|TRBV19
CASNGGGQSTGELFF
>TRBJ1-3|large|TRBV3-1
CASSQDQAGGGTIYF
>TRBJ2-3|large|TRBV12-3/TRBV12-4
CASSLSGTTTDTQYF
>TRBJ1-2|few|TRBV6-1
CASSTPGQANYGYTF
>TRBJ1-6|few|TRBV27
CASSFTGGDSPLHF
>TRBJ2-7|.|TRBV7-3
CASSLVSAYYEQYF
>TRBJ1-5|.|TRBV3-1
CASSPDGGTGGYSNQPQHF
>TRBJ2-7|few|TRBV6-1
CASRQTHEQYF
>TRBJ2-2|.|TRBV20-1
CSAGGPNTGELFF
>TRBJ2-1|.|TRBV27
CASSLWAGASSYNEQFF
>TRBJ2-1|.|TRBV6-5
CASSYMTGRGSYNEQFF
>TRBJ2-5|large|TRBV19
CASSTTGQETQYF
>TRBJ1-6|.|TRBV9
CASSVAPSGRNSPLHF
>TRBJ1-5|few|TRBV19
CASGSGLRQPQHF
>TRBJ2-2|few|TRBV27
CASSPWTDGELFF
>TRBJ1-5|.|TRBV13
CASSLWGQGDSQPQHF
>TRBJ2-7|.|TRBV7-4
CASSLGRGTVNEQYF
>TRBJ2-2|large|TRBV18
CASSPGGHTGELFF
>TRBJ1-2|.|TRBV20-1
CSAEAGGDGYTF
>TRBJ2-7|.|TRBV5-4
CASSLQGTDYEQYF
>TRBJ1-1|few|TRBV6-1
CASSDVGPLVGAFF
>TRBJ2-1|few|TRBV27
CASSLTGTEKYNEQFF
>TRBJ1-1|few|TRBV12-3/TRBV12-4
CASSLTGTGLTEAFF
>TRBJ2-5|.|TRBV2
CASSVDQETQYF
>TRBJ2-7|.|TRBV28
CATTGFRGSYEQYF
>TRBJ2-5|medium-sized|TRBV9
CASSFTGLEGGETQYF
>TRBJ2-1|.|TRBV5-1
CASSLGQGYNEQFF
>TRBJ2-1|.|TRBV5-1
CASSLADEQFF